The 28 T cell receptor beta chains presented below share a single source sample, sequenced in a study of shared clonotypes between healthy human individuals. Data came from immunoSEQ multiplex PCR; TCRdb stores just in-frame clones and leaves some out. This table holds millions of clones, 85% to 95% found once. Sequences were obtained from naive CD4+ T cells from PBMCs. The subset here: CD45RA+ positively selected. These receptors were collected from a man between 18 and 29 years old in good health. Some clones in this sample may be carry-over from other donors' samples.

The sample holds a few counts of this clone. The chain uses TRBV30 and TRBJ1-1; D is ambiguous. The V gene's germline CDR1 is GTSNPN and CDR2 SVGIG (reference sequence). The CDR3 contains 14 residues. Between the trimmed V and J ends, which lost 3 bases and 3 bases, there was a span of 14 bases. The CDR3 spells CAWRIHSGDTEAFF. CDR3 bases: TGTGCCTGGAGAATACACTCAGGAGACACTGAAGCTTTCTTT.

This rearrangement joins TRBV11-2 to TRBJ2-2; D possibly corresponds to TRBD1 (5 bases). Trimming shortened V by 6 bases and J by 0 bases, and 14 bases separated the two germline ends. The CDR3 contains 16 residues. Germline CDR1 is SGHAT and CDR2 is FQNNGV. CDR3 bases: TGTGCCAGCAGACCTGCCACAGGAGCGAACACCGGGGAGCTGTTTTTT. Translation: CASRPATGANTGELFF.

CDR3 amino acids: CASSRDLTGELFF. Here the CDR3 DNA reads TGCGCCAGCAGCCGGGACCTTACCGGGGAGCTGTTTTTT. This chain links TRBV4-3 with TRBJ2-2; D tentatively fits TRBD1 or TRBD2 (5 bases each). Germline lookup yields CDR1 LGHNA and CDR2 YSLEER. This CDR3 is 13 amino acids long. V was shortened by 4 bases and J by 5 bases, with 8 bases between the two germline ends.

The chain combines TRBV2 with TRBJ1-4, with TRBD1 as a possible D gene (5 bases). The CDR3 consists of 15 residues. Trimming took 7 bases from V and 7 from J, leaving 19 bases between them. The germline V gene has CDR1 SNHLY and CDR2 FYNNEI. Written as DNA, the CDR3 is TGTGCCAGCATGAGGGACGGGATCGGGGGTGAAAAACTGTTTTTT. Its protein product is CASMRDGIGGEKLFF.

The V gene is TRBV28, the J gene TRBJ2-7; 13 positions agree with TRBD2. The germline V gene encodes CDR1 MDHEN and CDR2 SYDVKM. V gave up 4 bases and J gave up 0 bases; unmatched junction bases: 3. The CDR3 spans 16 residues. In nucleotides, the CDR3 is TGTGCCAGCAGTTCCTGGACTAGCGGGAGCTCCTACGAGCAGTACTTC. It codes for CASSSWTSGSSYEQYF. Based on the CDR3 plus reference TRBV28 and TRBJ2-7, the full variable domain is DVKVTQSSRYLVKRTGEKVFLECVQDMDHENMFWYRQDPGLGLRLIYFSYDVKMKEKGDIPEGYSVSREKKERFSLILESASTNQTSMYLCASSSWTSGSSYEQYFGPGTRLTVT.

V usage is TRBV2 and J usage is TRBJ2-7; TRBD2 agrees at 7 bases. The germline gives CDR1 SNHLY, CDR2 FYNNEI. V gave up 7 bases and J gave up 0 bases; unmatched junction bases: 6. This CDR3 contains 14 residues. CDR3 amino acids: CASIPGGSSYEQYF. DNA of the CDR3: TGTGCCAGCATCCCCGGCGGGAGCTCCTACGAGCAGTACTTC.

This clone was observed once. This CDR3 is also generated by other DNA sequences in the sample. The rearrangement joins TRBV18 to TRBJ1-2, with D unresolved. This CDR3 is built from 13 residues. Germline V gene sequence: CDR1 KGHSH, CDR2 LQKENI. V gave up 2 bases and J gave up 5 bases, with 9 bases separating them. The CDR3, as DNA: TGTGCCAGCTCACCAACCGACTCTTATGGCTACACCTTC. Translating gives CASSPTDSYGYTF. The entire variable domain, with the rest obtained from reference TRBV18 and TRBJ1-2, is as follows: NAGVMQNPRHLVRRRGQEARLRCSPMKGHSHVYWYRQLPEEGLKFMVYLQKENIIDESGMPKERFSAEFPKEGPSILRIQQVVRGDSAAYFCASSPTDSYGYTFGSGTRLTVV.

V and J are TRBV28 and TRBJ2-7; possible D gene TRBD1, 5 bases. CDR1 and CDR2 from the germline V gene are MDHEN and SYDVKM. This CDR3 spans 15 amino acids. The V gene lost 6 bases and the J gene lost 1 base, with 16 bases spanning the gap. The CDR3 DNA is TGTGCCAGCAGACCAGGGTCCCAACGTTCCTACGAGCAGTACTTC. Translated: CASRPGSQRSYEQYF. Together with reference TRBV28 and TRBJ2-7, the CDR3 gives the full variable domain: DVKVTQSSRYLVKRTGEKVFLECVQDMDHENMFWYRQDPGLGLRLIYFSYDVKMKEKGDIPEGYSVSREKKERFSLILESASTNQTSMYLCASRPGSQRSYEQYFGPGTRLTVT.

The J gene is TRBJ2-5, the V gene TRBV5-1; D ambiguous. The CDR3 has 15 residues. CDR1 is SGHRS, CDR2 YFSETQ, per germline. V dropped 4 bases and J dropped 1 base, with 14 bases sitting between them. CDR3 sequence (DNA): TGCGCCAGCAGCGCGCCCCACTCGTCCCAAGAGACCCAGTACTTC. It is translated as CASSAPHSSQETQYF.

CDR3 bases: TGCGCCAGCAGCACTAGGGGGGGCACCGGGACTAGCGGGATATACAATGAGCAGTTCTTC. Protein: CASSTRGGTGTSGIYNEQFF. The chain links TRBV5-1 to TRBJ2-1; 13 nucleotides line up with TRBD2. After removal of 4 bases from V and 4 bases from J, the junction contained 17 bases not matched to a gene. The CDR3 has 20 residues. Germline V lookup: CDR1 SGHRS, CDR2 YFSETQ. Together with reference TRBV5-1 and TRBJ2-1, the CDR3 gives the full variable domain: KAGVTQTPRYLIKTRGQQVTLSCSPISGHRSVSWYQQTPGQGLQFLFEYFSETQRNKGNFPGRFSGRQFSNSRSEMNVSTLELGDSALYLCASSTRGGTGTSGIYNEQFFGPGTRLTVL.

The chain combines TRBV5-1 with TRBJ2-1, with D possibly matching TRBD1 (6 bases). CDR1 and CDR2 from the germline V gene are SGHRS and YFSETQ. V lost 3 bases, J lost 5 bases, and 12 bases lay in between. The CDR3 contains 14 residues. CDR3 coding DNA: TGCGCCAGCAGCTCGCGGACAGCTGACAATGAGCAGTTCTTC. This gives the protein CASSSRTADNEQFF.

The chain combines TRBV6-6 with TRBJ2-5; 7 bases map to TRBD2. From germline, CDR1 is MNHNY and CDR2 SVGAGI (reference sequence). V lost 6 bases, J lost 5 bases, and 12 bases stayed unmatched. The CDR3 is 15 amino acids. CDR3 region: CASRGGRASMETQYF. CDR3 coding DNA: TGTGCCAGCAGGGGGGGGAGGGCTAGCATGGAGACCCAGTACTTC.

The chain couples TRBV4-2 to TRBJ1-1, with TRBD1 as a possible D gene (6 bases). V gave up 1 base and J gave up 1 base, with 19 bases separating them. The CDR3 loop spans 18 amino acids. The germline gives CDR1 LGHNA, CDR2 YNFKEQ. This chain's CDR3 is CASSQGWGRSVTNTEAFF. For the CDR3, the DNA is TGTGCCAGCAGCCAAGGATGGGGGCGGAGCGTCACGAACACTGAAGCTTTCTTT.

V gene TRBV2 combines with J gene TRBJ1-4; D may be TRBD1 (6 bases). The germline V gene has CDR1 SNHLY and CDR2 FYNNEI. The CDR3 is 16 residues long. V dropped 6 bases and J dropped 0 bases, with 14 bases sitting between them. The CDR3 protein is CASRPQGRATNEKLFF. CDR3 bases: TGTGCCAGCAGACCACAGGGACGTGCAACTAATGAAAAACTGTTTTTT.

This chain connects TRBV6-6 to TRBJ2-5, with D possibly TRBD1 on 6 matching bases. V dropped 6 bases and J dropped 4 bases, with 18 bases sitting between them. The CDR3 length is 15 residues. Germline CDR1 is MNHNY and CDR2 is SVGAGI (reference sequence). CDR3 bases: TGTGCCAGCAGCCCGTTACAGGGCACCGGAGAGACCCAGTACTTC. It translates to CASSPLQGTGETQYF.

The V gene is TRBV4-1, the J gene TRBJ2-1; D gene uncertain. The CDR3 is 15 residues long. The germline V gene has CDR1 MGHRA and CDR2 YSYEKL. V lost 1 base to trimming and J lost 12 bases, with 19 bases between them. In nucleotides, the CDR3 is TGCGCCAGCAGCCAAGGCGGTGTGCTCGGAGTGTGGCAGTTCTTC. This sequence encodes CASSQGGVLGVWQFF.

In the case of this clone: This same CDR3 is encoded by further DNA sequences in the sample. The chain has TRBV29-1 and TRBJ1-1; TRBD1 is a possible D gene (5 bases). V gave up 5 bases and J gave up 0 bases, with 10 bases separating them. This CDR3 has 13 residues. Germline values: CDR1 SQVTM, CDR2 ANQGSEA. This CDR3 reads CSVRGVLNTEAFF. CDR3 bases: TGCAGCGTTAGGGGAGTTTTGAACACTGAAGCTTTCTTT. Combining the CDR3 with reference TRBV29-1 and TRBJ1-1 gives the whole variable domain SAVISQKPSRDICQRGTSLTIQCQVDSQVTMMFWYRQQPGQSLTLIATANQGSEATYESGFVIDKFPISRPNLTFSTLTVSNMSPEDSSIYLCSVRGVLNTEAFFGQGTRLTVV.

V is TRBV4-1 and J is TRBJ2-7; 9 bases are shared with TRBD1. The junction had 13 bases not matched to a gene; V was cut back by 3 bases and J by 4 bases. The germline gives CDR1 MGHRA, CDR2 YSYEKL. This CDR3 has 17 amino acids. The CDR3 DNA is TGCGCCAGCAGCCATGTAATCAGACAGGGGGTGCCTTACGAGCAGTACTTC. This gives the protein CASSHVIRQGVPYEQYF.

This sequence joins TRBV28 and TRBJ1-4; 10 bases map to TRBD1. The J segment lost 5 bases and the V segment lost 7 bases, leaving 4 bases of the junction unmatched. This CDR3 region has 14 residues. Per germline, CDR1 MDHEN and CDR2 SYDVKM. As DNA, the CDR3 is TGTGCCAGCACCCTGGGACAGGGGAATGAAAAACTGTTTTTT. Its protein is CASTLGQGNEKLFF.

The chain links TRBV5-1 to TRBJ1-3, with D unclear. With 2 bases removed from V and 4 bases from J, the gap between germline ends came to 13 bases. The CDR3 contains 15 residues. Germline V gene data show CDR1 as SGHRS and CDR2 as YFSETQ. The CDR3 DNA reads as TGCGCCAGCAGCTTCTCTGGGTCTTCCGGAAACACCATATATTTT. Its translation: CASSFSGSSGNTIYF.

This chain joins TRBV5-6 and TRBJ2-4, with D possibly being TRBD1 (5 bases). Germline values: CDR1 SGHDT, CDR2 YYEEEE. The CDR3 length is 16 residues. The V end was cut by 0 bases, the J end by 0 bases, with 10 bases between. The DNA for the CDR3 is TGTGCCAGCAGCTTGGTCCAGGGATCAGCCAAAAACATTCAGTACTTC. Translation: CASSLVQGSAKNIQYF.

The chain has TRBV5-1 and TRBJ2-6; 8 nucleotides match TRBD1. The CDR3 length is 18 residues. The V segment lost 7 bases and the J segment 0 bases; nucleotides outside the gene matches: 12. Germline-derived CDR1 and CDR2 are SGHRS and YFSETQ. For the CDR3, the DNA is TGCGCCAGCCGGCGATGGGGACAGGTGGGCTCTGGGGCCAACGTCCTGACTTTC. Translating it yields CASRRWGQVGSGANVLTF.

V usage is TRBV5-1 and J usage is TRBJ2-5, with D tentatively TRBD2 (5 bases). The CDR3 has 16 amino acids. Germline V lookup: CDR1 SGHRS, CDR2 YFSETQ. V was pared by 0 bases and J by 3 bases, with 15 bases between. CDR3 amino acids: CASSLVAGGPEETQYF. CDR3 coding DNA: TGCGCCAGCAGCTTGGTTGCAGGAGGCCCGGAAGAGACCCAGTACTTC.

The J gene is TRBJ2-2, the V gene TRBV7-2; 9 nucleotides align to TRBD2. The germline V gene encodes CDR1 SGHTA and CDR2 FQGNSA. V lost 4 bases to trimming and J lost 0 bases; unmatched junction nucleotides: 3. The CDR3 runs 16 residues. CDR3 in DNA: TGTGCCAGCAGCTCCAGCGGGAGGACGAACACCGGGGAGCTGTTTTTT. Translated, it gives CASSSSGRTNTGELFF.

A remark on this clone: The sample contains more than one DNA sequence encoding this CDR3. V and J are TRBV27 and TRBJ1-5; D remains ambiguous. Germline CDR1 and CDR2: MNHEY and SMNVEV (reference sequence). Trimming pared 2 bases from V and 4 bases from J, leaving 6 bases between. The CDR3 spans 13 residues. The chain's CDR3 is CASSLNGNQPQHF. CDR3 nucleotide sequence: TGTGCCAGCAGTTTAAACGGTAATCAGCCCCAGCATTTT.

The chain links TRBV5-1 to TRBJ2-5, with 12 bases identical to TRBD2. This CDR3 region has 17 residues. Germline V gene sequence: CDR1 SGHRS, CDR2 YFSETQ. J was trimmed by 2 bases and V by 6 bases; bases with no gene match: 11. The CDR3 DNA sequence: TGCGCCAGCACCCCCCTCCCCGGACTAGCGGGGCAAGAGACCCAGTACTTC. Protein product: CASTPLPGLAGQETQYF.

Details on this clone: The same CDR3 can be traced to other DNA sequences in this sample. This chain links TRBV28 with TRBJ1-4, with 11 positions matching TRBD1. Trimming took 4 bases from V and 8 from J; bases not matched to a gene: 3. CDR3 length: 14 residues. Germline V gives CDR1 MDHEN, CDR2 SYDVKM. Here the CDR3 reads CASSSGQGGEKLFF. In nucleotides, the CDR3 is TGTGCCAGCAGTTCGGGACAGGGGGGAGAAAAACTGTTTTTT.

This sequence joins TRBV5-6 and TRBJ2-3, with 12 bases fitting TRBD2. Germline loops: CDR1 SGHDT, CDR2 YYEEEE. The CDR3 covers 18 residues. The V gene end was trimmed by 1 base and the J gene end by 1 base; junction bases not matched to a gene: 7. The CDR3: CASSLTSGRTRGTDTQYF. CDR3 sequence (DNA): TGTGCCAGCAGCTTGACTAGCGGGAGGACGCGGGGCACAGATACGCAGTATTTT.